This is a list of T cell receptor beta chains from one sample in a study of T-cell memory formation after mild COVID-19. Each CDR3 protein is one row after TCRdb ran MiXCR on the 5' RACE reads. Of 400,000 to 450,000 distinct CDR3 sequences in the sample, more than 15% were seen once. Specimen: PBMCs or a T cell subset sorted from them (not recorded which). The source is a man younger than 30 who had mild COVID-19 (a few samples of this study predate the infection). Cell type and time point are not known. Both conserved end residues are part of each CDR3. D genes are given only for firm matches. Some rows mark clone size as missing; the rest say once, few, many or name a class of expanded clone.

CDR3 protein: CASSQVGGEQFF
CDR3 DNA: TGCGCCAGCAGCCAAGTCGGGGGGGAGCAGTTCTTC
clone size: few
V gene: TRBV4-1
CDR3 length: 12
D gene: TRBD2
J gene: TRBJ2-1

CDR3 protein: CASSQTTPTGELFF
CDR3 DNA: TGCGCCAGCAGCCAGACGACCCCGACCGGGGAGCTGTTTTTT
clone size: few
V gene: TRBV5-1
CDR3 length: 14
D gene: -
J gene: TRBJ2-2

CDR3 protein: CASSRGPENIQYF
CDR3 DNA: TGTGCCAGCAGCCGGGGGCCGGAAAACATTCAGTACTTC
clone size: -
V gene: TRBV7-9
CDR3 length: 13
D gene: -
J gene: TRBJ2-4

CDR3 protein: CASRTGMYNEQFF
CDR3 DNA: TGCGCCAGCAGGACCGGGATGTACAATGAGCAGTTCTTC
clone size: many
V gene: TRBV10-2
CDR3 length: 13
D gene: -
J gene: TRBJ2-1

CDR3 protein: CASSQTGGPAETQYF
CDR3 DNA: TGCGCCAGCAGCCAAACTGGGGGGCCAGCCGAGACCCAGTACTTC
clone size: few
V gene: TRBV4-3
CDR3 length: 15
D gene: -
J gene: TRBJ2-5

CDR3 protein: CASSQDLSGGNFQETQYF
CDR3 DNA: TGCGCCAGCAGCCAAGATCTCAGCGGGGGTAACTTCCAAGAGACCCAGTACTTC
clone size: -
V gene: TRBV4-1
CDR3 length: 18
D gene: TRBD2
J gene: TRBJ2-5

CDR3 protein: CAITTQREGARFGYTF
CDR3 DNA: TGTGCCATCACCACCCAGAGGGAGGGGGCGCGATTTGGCTACACCTTC
clone size: few
V gene: TRBV10-3
CDR3 length: 16
D gene: TRBD1
J gene: TRBJ1-2

CDR3 protein: CASSQVSARGFDEQFF
CDR3 DNA: TGTGCCAGCAGCCAAGTATCAGCTAGGGGGTTCGATGAGCAGTTCTTC
clone size: -
V gene: TRBV3-1
CDR3 length: 16
D gene: -
J gene: TRBJ2-1

CDR3 protein: CASSMGRSGANVLTF
CDR3 DNA: TGCGCCAGCAGCATGGGGAGATCTGGGGCCAACGTCCTGACTTTC
clone size: -
V gene: TRBV5-1
CDR3 length: 15
D gene: -
J gene: TRBJ2-6

CDR3 protein: CASSLALPGTEAFF
CDR3 DNA: TGTGCCAGCAGCTTGGCACTGCCGGGGACTGAAGCTTTCTTT
clone size: few
V gene: TRBV7-2
CDR3 length: 14
D gene: -
J gene: TRBJ1-1

CDR3 protein: CASKSGGATDTQYF
CDR3 DNA: TGTGCCAGCAAGAGCGGGGGGGCAACAGATACGCAGTATTTT
clone size: few
V gene: TRBV27
CDR3 length: 14
D gene: TRBD2
J gene: TRBJ2-3